The present T cell receptor beta chain was sequenced within a study of T cells in Graves' hyperthyroidism and ophthalmopathy. Broader study findings: Most expanded thyroid clonotypes above 0.001 recurred in blood. Ophthalmopathy was distinguished from stable hyperthyroidism by 13 V-J signatures.

Template material for amplifying TCR beta CDR3 regions consisted of RNA transcripts. The HTBI set primed first-round TCR CDR3 RT-PCR. TCRdb passed the multiplex PCR reads through MiXCR, listing each CDR3 protein once. The sample records over 150,000 distinct CDR3 sequences, around 17% being singletons. Diagnosis of hyperthyroidism was new in patients aged 18 to 65, and its duration was under 2 months. The diagnoses drew upon clinical symptoms, serum thyroxine and TRAb, thyroid ultrasound and orbital computed tomography. Germline V lookup: CDR1 SGHTA, CDR2 FQGNSA. CDR3 size: 17 residues. Trimming removed 0 bases at V and 0 bases at J, with 12 bases between. The table lists this clonotype with a count of one. No antigen is known for it.

This chain links TRBV7-2 with TRBJ2-1; D unresolved. The receptor's source is a woman in her forties or fifties with Graves' hyperthyroidism. The sequencing sample was made of blood. CDR3 sequence (DNA): TGTGCCAGCAGCTTAGCGCGGCTTAACTTCTCCTACAATGAGCAGTTCTTC. This translates into CASSLARLNFSYNEQFF.